This T cell receptor beta chain was sequenced during a study of Graves' ophthalmopathy and Graves' hyperthyroidism. Notes on the study in general: Both an approximately 70% sensitivity and a 72.22% specificity characterized the model's predictions of ophthalmopathy progression. Blood also harbored most expanded thyroid clonotypes above 0.001 frequency.

The hyperthyroidism patients had a new diagnosis of under 2 months' duration and were aged 18 to 65. The diagnostic workup employed clinical symptoms, serum thyroxine, TRAb, thyroid ultrasound and orbital computed tomography. Germline-derived CDR1 and CDR2 are SGHTS and YDEGEE. The CDR3 is 15 residues long. Trimming pared 4 bases from V and 5 bases from J, leaving 19 bases between. RNA transcripts were the template, and TCR beta CDR3 regions were amplified from them. Second-round multiplex PCR came after first-round RT-PCR with HTBI primers. TCRdb fed the multiplex PCR reads into MiXCR, producing one record per CDR3 protein. The sample records 580,000 or so distinct CDR3 sequences, about 35% being singletons. This clonotype is a singleton in its sample. Its specificity is unknown.

The V call is TRBV5-8, the J call TRBJ2-7, with D tentatively TRBD1 or TRBD2 (6 bases each). The specimen sequenced was peripheral blood or thyroid tissue (not recorded which). The sequence was obtained from an adult man with Graves' hyperthyroidism. The CDR3 region is CASSSSWGAANEQYF. CDR3 bases: TGTGCCAGCAGCAGCAGCTGGGGGGCAGCCAACGAGCAGTACTTC.